The entry below gives a single T cell receptor beta chain sequence along with its context. The antigen remains unidentified. With 5 bases removed from V and 10 bases from J, the gap between germline ends came to 13 bases. CDR3 length equals 12 residues. Germline loops: CDR1 MNHEY, CDR2 SVGAGI. The sample belongs to a study of fetal regulatory T cell absence and autoimmunity. Study overall: IPEX patients had exocrine pancreas autoimmunity without clinical diabetes. Study-level points and caveats: TRB gene family usage was broadly similar in cord blood and pancreas. In IPEX, the enrichment was taken to support antigen-driven autoimmunity before birth.

Sequencing was at survey level. Libraries were prepared by immunoSEQ multiplex PCR; TCRdb keeps only in-frame clonotypes and omits some of them. Of about 95,000 clones listed, roughly 70% are singletons. This sequence joins TRBV6-5 and TRBJ2-3; D unclear. The clonotype was recovered from a male donor with IPEX syndrome. The sample was pancreas tissue. CDR3 amino acids: CASSKLGVAQYF. The CDR3 DNA reads as TGTGCCAGCAGTAAGCTAGGAGTTGCGCAGTATTTT.